This T cell receptor (beta chain) was observed in a study of T cell clonality in common variable immunodeficiency. Study findings and constraints: Compared with controls, CVID subjects had fewer shared TCRbeta clones. In common variable immunodeficiency, TCR beta chains reportedly carried fewer deletions and N-nucleotide insertions.

This clone was observed a few times. Its specificity is not known. The DNA ends 3 residues before the CDR3 does, and the rest of the CDR3 is filled in from the germline J gene. Measured with immunoSEQ multiplex PCR; TCRdb has only the in-frame clones, and not every one. The sample offers tens of thousands of clones and no singletons, the top ten holding roughly 3%. Both groups were predominantly of Caucasian heritage. CVID subjects had received replacement immunoglobulin for at least one year. V lost 4 bases, J lost 7 bases, and 6 bases stayed unmatched. CDR3 length: 14 residues. Germline CDR1 and CDR2: SGHKS and YYEKEE (reference sequence).

The receptor comes from a human donor with common variable immunodeficiency. The chain uses TRBV5-5 and TRBJ2-4; 9 bases are shared with TRBD1. Sequenced sample: peripheral blood mononuclear cells. The sequenced part of the CDR3 DNA is TGTGCCAGCAGCGGTACAGGGGGCGGGAACATT. Its translation is CASSGTGGGNI. The whole CDR3 protein reads CASSGTGGGNIQYF.